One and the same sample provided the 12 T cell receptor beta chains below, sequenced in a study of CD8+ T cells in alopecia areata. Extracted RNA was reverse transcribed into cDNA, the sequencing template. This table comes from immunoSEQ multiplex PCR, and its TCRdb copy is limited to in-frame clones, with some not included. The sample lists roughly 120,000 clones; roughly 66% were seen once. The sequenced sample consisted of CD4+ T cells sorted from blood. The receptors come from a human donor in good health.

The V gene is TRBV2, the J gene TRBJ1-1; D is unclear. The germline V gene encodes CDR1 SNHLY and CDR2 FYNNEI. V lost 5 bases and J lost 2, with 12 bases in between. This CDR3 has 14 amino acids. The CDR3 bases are TGTGCCAGCAGTATGGAGGCCATAAACACTGAAGCTTTCTTT. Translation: CASSMEAINTEAFF.

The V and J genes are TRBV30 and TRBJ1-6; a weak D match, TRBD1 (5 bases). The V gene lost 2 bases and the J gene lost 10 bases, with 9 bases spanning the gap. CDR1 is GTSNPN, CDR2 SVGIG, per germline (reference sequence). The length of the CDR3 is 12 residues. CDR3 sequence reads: CAWSSGGSPLHF. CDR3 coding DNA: TGTGCCTGGAGTTCCGGGGGATCACCCCTCCACTTT.

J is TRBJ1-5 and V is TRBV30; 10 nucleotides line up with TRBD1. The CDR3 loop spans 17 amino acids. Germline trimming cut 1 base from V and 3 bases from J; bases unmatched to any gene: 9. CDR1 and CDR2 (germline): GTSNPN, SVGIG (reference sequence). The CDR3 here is CAWSDPGTGVYNQPQHF. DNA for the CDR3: TGTGCCTGGAGTGACCCGGGGACAGGGGTTTACAATCAGCCCCAGCATTTT.

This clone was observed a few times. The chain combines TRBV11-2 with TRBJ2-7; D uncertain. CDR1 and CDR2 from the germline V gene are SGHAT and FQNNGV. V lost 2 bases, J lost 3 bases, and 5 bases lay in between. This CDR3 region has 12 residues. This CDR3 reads CASSLLGYEQYF. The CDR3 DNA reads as TGTGCCAGCAGCTTACTCGGCTACGAGCAGTACTTC.

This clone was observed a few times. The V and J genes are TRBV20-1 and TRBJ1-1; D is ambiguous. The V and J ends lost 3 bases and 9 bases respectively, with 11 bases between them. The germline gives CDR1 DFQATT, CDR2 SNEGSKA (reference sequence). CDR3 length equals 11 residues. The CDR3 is CSASQLEKAFF. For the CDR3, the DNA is TGCAGTGCTAGTCAGCTGGAGAAAGCTTTCTTT.

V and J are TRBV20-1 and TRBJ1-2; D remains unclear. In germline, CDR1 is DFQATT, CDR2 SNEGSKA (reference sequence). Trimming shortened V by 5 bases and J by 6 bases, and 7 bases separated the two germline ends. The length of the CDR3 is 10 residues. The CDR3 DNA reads TGCAGTGCTCCCCAGGATGGCTACACCTTC. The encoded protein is CSAPQDGYTF.

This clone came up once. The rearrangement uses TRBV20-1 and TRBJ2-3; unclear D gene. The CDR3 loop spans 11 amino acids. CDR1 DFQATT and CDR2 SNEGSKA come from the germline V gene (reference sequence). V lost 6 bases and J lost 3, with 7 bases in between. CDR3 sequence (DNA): TGCAGTGCCCGGGCAACAGATACGCAGTATTTT. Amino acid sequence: CSARATDTQYF.

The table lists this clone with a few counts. This CDR3 reads CASSSGQGRTDTQYF. The CDR3 DNA sequence: TGTGCCAGCAGCTCGGGACAGGGTAGGACAGATACGCAGTATTTT. This chain connects TRBV7-9 to TRBJ2-3; 9 bases align to TRBD1. V lost 4 bases to trimming and J lost 3 bases; unmatched junction nucleotides: 5. This CDR3 region has 15 residues. Germline V gene lookup returns CDR1 SEHNR and CDR2 FQNEAQ (reference sequence).

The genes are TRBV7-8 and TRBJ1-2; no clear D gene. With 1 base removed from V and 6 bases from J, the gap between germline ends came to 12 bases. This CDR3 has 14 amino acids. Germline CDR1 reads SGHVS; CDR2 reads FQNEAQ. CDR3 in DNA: TGTGCCAGCAGCTTAGGTCCGGCAGGTCATGGCTACACCTTC. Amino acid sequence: CASSLGPAGHGYTF.

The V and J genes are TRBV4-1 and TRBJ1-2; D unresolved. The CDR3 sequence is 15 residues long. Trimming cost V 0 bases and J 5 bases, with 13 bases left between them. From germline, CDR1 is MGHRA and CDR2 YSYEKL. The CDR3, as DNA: TGCGCCAGCAGCCAAGAAGGCGGTGGCCCTTATGGCTACACCTTC. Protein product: CASSQEGGGPYGYTF.

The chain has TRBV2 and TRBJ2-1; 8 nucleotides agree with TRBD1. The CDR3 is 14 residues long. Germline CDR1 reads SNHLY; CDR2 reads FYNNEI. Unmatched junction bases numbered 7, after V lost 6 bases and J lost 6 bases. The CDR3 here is CASSLTGVGNEQFF. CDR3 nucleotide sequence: TGTGCCAGCAGCCTGACAGGGGTTGGCAATGAGCAGTTCTTC.

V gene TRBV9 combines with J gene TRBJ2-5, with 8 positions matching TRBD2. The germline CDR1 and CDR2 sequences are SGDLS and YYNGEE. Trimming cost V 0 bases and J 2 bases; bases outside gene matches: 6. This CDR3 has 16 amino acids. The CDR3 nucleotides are TGTGCCAGCAGCGTAGCAAACATAGCGGGACAAGAGACCCAGTACTTC. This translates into CASSVANIAGQETQYF.